One and the same sample provided the 4 T cell receptor beta chains below, sequenced in a study of Graves' ophthalmopathy and Graves' hyperthyroidism. TCR beta CDR3 amplification used RNA transcripts. RT-PCR with HTBI primers came first, then second-round multiplex PCR. TCRdb used MiXCR to reprocess the multiplex PCR reads, holding one entry per CDR3 protein. The data hold under 250,000 distinct CDR3 sequences, with over 25% observed a single time. The specimen sequenced was peripheral blood. These TCRs come from a man over 45 with Graves' ophthalmopathy.

This clonotype was seen many times. This chain connects TRBV20-1 to TRBJ2-5, with D maybe TRBD1 (5 bases). The CDR3 has 14 amino acids. Deletions cut 0 bases from V and 1 base from J, with 9 bases between. The germline V gene has CDR1 DFQATT and CDR2 SNEGSKA (reference sequence). This CDR3 is CSARDGQGQETQYF. As DNA, the CDR3 is TGCAGTGCTAGAGATGGGCAGGGCCAAGAGACCCAGTACTTC.

This clonotype appeared many times. V usage is TRBV6-2 or TRBV6-3 and J usage is TRBJ1-1; D uncertain. This CDR3 comprises 15 residues. Germline CDR1 and CDR2: MNHEY and SVGEGT. With 2 bases removed from V and 0 bases from J, the gap between germline ends came to 10 bases. CDR3 nucleotides: TGTGCCAGCAGTTACGGTCAGGCCATGAACACTGAAGCTTTCTTT. Protein sequence: CASSYGQAMNTEAFF.

The DNA for the CDR3 is TGTGCCACCAGTGACGCCGTCCGCTACGAGCAGTACTTC. It encodes CATSDAVRYEQYF. The chain uses TRBV24-1 and TRBJ2-7; the D is unclear. This CDR3 region has 13 residues. Germline V lookup: CDR1 KGHDR, CDR2 SFDVKD. V shed 4 bases and J shed 3 bases, with 9 bases lying between them.

The chain carries TRBV19 and TRBJ2-5, with 10 bases identical to TRBD1. The CDR3 has 15 residues. Germline values: CDR1 LNHDA, CDR2 SQIVND (reference sequence). The trim removed 7 bases at V and 3 bases at J, leaving 8 bases unmatched. This CDR3 is CASNRGGTGEETQYF. CDR3 DNA sequence: TGTGCCAGTAATCGAGGTGGGACAGGGGAAGAGACCCAGTACTTC.